These 20 T cell receptor beta chains were sequenced from one sample in a study of cytomegalovirus exposure and HLA in healthy donors. The PCR had 60 Vbeta and 13 Jbeta primers. Here immunoSEQ multiplex PCR was the method, and the copy in TCRdb shows in-frame clones only, minus some. The table has roughly 150,000 clones, around three quarters seen once; the top ten hold approximately 3%. Material for sequencing was PBMCs. Receptor source: a male donor in good health and CMV-seronegative.

The chain joins TRBV19 to TRBJ2-7; 7 nucleotides line up with TRBD1. V lost 2 bases, J lost 0 bases, and 4 bases stayed unmatched. Germline CDR1 and CDR2: LNHDA and SQIVND (reference sequence). The CDR3 has 15 residues. The chain's CDR3 is CASSIRDSLSYEQYF. CDR3 nucleotides: TGTGCCAGTAGTATAAGGGACAGCCTCTCCTACGAGCAGTACTTC.

This rearrangement joins TRBV5-4 to TRBJ2-7, with 9 bases matching TRBD2. The germline V gene has CDR1 SGHNT and CDR2 YYREEE (reference sequence). CDR3 size: 15 residues. The V and J ends lost 0 bases and 2 bases, in that order; junction bases with no gene match: 3. The CDR3 here is CASSLGSSGTYEQYF. DNA for the CDR3: TGTGCCAGCAGCTTGGGATCTAGCGGGACCTACGAGCAGTACTTC.

The CDR3 sequence is CASSLAPGTFRNEQFF. DNA of the CDR3: TGCGCCAGCAGCTTGGCCCCCGGGACATTCAGGAATGAGCAGTTCTTC. This chain links TRBV5-1 with TRBJ2-1; perhaps TRBD1 as D (6 bases). Trimming pared 0 bases from V and 7 bases from J, leaving 17 bases between. The CDR3 extends over 16 amino acids. The germline CDR1 and CDR2 sequences are SGHRS and YFSETQ.

The chain couples TRBV7-2 to TRBJ2-7; tentative D call: TRBD1 (7 bases). CDR1 and CDR2 (germline): SGHTA, FQGNSA. The CDR3 is made up of 17 amino acids. V lost 1 base to trimming and J lost 6 bases, with 22 bases between them. The chain's CDR3 is CASSLGPIRAGGGEQYF. The CDR3 bases are TGTGCCAGCAGCTTAGGGCCAATTAGGGCAGGGGGAGGCGAGCAGTACTTC.

This clone has only a few counts. The chain joins TRBV14 to TRBJ1-5, with D unresolved. Germline CDR1 reads SGHDN; CDR2 reads FVKESK. V lost 4 bases and J 7 bases, leaving 11 bases between the germline ends. This CDR3 spans 13 amino acids. CDR3 residues: CASSPSFGQPQHF. The CDR3 nucleotides read TGTGCCAGCAGCCCCTCATTCGGGCAGCCCCAGCATTTT. The full variable domain, in which reference TRBV14 and TRBJ1-5 provide the parts outside the CDR3, is EAGVTQFPSHSVIEKGQTVTLRCDPISGHDNLYWYRRVMGKEIKFLLHFVKESKQDESGMPNNRFLAERTGGTYSTLKVQPAELEDSGVYFCASSPSFGQPQHFGDGTRLSIL.

The rearrangement uses TRBV18 and TRBJ2-7; D uncertain. CDR1 and CDR2 (germline): KGHSH, LQKENI. CDR3 length equals 13 residues. Trimming left V 5 bases short and J 6 bases short, with 14 bases between. The CDR3 sequence: CASSGAQEGEQYF. CDR3 sequence (DNA): TGTGCCAGCTCAGGCGCGCAGGAAGGCGAGCAGTACTTC.

This clone was seen only once. The chain employs TRBV6-6 and TRBJ2-5, with D possibly matching TRBD2 (5 bases). Trimming stripped 5 bases from V and 5 bases from J, with 18 bases between. The CDR3 is made up of 15 amino acids. Germline-derived CDR1 and CDR2 are MNHNY and SVGAGI (reference sequence). CDR3 sequence (DNA): TGTGCCAGCAGTCTGGGGAGTAGCCGCGTGGAGACCCAGTACTTC. Its protein product is CASSLGSSRVETQYF.

This clone turned up a few times. The CDR3 DNA reads as TGTGCCAGCATTCCGATGGGACAGCTCATGAACACTGAAGCTTTCTTT. It is translated as CASIPMGQLMNTEAFF. The V gene is TRBV2, the J gene TRBJ1-1; the match to TRBD1 covers 7 bases. The CDR3 consists of 16 residues. CDR1 is SNHLY, CDR2 FYNNEI, per germline. V was clipped by 7 bases and J by 0 bases; unmatched bases: 11.

The rearrangement uses TRBV11-2 and TRBJ1-2, with D possibly being TRBD1 (5 bases). V was clipped by 0 bases and J by 8 bases, with 13 bases between them. The V gene's germline CDR1 is SGHAT and CDR2 FQNNGV. This CDR3 has 14 residues. The chain's CDR3 is CASSLDRWGRGYTF. In DNA form, the CDR3 reads TGTGCCAGCAGCTTAGACCGGTGGGGCCGCGGCTACACCTTC. Using reference TRBV11-2 and TRBJ1-2 for the parts outside the CDR3, the full variable domain is EAGVAQSPRYKIIEKRQSVAFWCNPISGHATLYWYQQILGQGPKLLIQFQNNGVVDDSQLPKDRFSAERLKGVDSTLKIQPAKLEDSAVYLCASSLDRWGRGYTFGSGTRLTVV.

This clone appeared a few times. This chain uses TRBV28 with TRBJ1-2, with 11 positions matching TRBD1. Germline lookup yields CDR1 MDHEN and CDR2 SYDVKM. The CDR3 has 16 residues. The junction had 8 bases not matched to a gene; V was cut back by 5 bases and J by 3 bases. The CDR3 DNA reads as TGTGCCAGCAGTCCGAGGACAGGGGGCCGGGACTATGGCTACACCTTC. It yields the protein CASSPRTGGRDYGYTF.

This clone was counted a single time. The gene calls are TRBV9 and TRBJ2-3; the match to TRBD1 covers 7 bases. Losses at the gene ends were 4 bases for V and 6 bases for J; bases not matched to a gene: 11. Germline CDR1 reads SGDLS; CDR2 reads YYNGEE. The CDR3 contains 15 residues. Written as DNA, the CDR3 is TGTGCCAGCAGCTCGAGGTCCGACAGGGCGGATACGCAGTATTTT. It yields the protein CASSSRSDRADTQYF.

The rearrangement uses TRBV19 and TRBJ1-2, with 7 bases matching TRBD1. The CDR3 extends over 13 amino acids. CDR1 and CDR2 (germline): LNHDA, SQIVND (reference sequence). The V segment lost 9 bases and the J segment 4 bases; nucleotides outside the gene matches: 8. CDR3 loop: CASARRDSYGYTF. The CDR3 nucleotides are TGTGCCAGCGCCCGAAGGGACAGCTATGGCTACACCTTC.

The V gene is TRBV5-8, the J gene TRBJ2-1, with 8 positions matching TRBD2. The CDR3 is 16 amino acids. CDR1 is SGHTS and CDR2 is YDEGEE in the germline V gene. V was clipped by 1 base and J by 6 bases; unmatched bases: 9. The CDR3 is CASSLYRRSGGNEQFF. CDR3 nucleotides: TGTGCCAGCAGCTTGTACCGCCGGAGCGGGGGCAATGAGCAGTTCTTC.

V gene TRBV2 combines with J gene TRBJ2-3; 14 bases are shared with TRBD2. The CDR3 covers 16 residues. With V trimmed by 5 bases and J by 5 bases, 6 bases remained unmatched. Germline V gene sequence: CDR1 SNHLY, CDR2 FYNNEI. The CDR3 region is CASSSGTSGGLDTQYF. The DNA for the CDR3 is TGTGCCAGCAGTTCCGGGACTAGCGGGGGTTTAGATACGCAGTATTTT.

V usage is TRBV19 and J usage is TRBJ2-5, with 8 bases fitting TRBD2. The DNA matches TRBJ2-7 better at its end, which makes the J call doubtful. Germline CDR1 reads LNHDA; CDR2 reads SQIVND (reference sequence). The CDR3 has 14 residues. The CDR3 region is CASSPGGWSYEQYF. The CDR3 DNA sequence: TGTGCCAGCTCCCCGGGGGGGTGGTCCTACGAGCAGTACTTC.

V usage is TRBV27 and J usage is TRBJ2-5, with 10 bases lining up with TRBD1. CDR1 is MNHEY, CDR2 SMNVEV, per germline (reference sequence). The CDR3 loop spans 16 amino acids. J was trimmed by 2 bases and V by 5 bases; bases with no gene match: 8. CDR3 amino acids: CASSPLDRGSQETQYF. In DNA, the CDR3 is TGTGCCAGCAGTCCCCTGGACAGGGGGAGTCAAGAGACCCAGTACTTC.

The rearrangement joins TRBV6-5 to TRBJ1-1, with 7 bases lining up with TRBD1. Germline CDR1 MNHEY, CDR2 SVGAGI. The CDR3 consists of 15 residues. The V segment lost 6 bases and the J segment 1 base; nucleotides outside the gene matches: 8. The CDR3 sequence is CASSRTGAKNTEAFF. CDR3 nucleotide sequence: TGTGCCAGCAGCCGAACAGGGGCGAAGAACACTGAAGCTTTCTTT.

V and J are TRBV2 and TRBJ2-7, with 7 bases fitting TRBD2. Germline CDR1 and CDR2: SNHLY and FYNNEI. V was clipped by 0 bases and J by 3 bases; unmatched bases: 11. CDR3 length: 17 residues. CDR3 protein: CASSEALTAAGFYEQYF. CDR3 in DNA: TGTGCCAGCAGTGAAGCGCTTACTGCAGCGGGGTTCTACGAGCAGTACTTC.

The J gene is TRBJ2-7, the V gene TRBV7-2; TRBD1 matches at 7 bases. Germline-derived CDR1 and CDR2 are SGHTA and FQGNSA. The CDR3 has 14 residues. V dropped 5 bases and J dropped 3; count of bases not matched to a gene: 7. CDR3 loop: CASSRSGTDYEQYF. CDR3 DNA sequence: TGTGCCAGCAGCAGATCCGGGACAGACTACGAGCAGTACTTC.

The chain links TRBV5-5 to TRBJ1-6; D perhaps matches TRBD1 (5 bases). Per germline, CDR1 SGHKS and CDR2 YYEKEE (reference sequence). This CDR3 spans 17 amino acids. V lost 4 bases and J lost 7, with 21 bases in between. CDR3 DNA sequence: TGTGCCAGCAGCGGGCCCACCGGGACGGGGGGGAATTCACCCCTCCACTTT. Its protein is CASSGPTGTGGNSPLHF.